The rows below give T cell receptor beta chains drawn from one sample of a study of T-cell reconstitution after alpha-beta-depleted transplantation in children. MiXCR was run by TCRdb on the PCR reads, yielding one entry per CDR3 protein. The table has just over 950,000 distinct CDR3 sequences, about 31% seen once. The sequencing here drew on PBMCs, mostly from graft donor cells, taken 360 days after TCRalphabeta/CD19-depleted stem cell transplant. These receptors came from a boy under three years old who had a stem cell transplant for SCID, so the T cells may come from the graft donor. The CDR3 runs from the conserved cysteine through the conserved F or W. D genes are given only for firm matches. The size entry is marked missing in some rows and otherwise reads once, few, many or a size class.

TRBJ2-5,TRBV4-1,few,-,CASSQVWRTQETQYF,TGCGCCAGCAGCCAAGTATGGCGGACCCAAGAGACCCAGTACTTC
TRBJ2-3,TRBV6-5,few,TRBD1,CASSYSRVPGTGTDTQYF,TGTGCCAGCAGTTACTCGAGGGTCCCCGGGACAGGCACAGATACGCAGTATTTT
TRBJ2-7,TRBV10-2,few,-,CASSEYRATLSYEQYF,TGCGCCAGCAGTGAATATAGGGCGACGCTCTCCTACGAGCAGTACTTC
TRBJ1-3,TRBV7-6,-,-,CASSSHRRTASGNTIYF,TGTGCCAGCAGCTCCCATCGCCGGACAGCCTCTGGAAACACCATATATTTT
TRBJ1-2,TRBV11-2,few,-,CASSPTKIGRGYYGYTF,TGTGCCAGCAGCCCAACCAAAATCGGACGGGGCTACTATGGCTACACCTTC
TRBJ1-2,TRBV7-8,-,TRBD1,CASSFGKQGARGYGYTF,TGTGCCAGCAGCTTTGGGAAACAGGGGGCGCGTGGCTATGGCTACACCTTC
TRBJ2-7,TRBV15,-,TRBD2,CATSRDFVAGLGYEQYF,TGTGCCACCAGCAGAGATTTCGTAGCGGGGCTGGGATACGAGCAGTACTTC
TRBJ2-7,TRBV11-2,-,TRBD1,CASSLEGTGFYEQYF,TGTGCCAGCAGCTTAGAGGGGACAGGGTTCTACGAGCAGTACTTC
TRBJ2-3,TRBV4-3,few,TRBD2,CASSQDTGGARDTQYF,TGCGCCAGCAGCCAAGATACCGGGGGGGCCAGGGATACGCAGTATTTT
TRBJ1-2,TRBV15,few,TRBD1,CATSREGQDYGYTF,TGTGCCACCAGCAGGGAGGGACAGGACTATGGCTACACCTTC
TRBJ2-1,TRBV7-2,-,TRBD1,CASSAWDRGPDEQFF,TGTGCCAGCAGCGCCTGGGACAGGGGTCCCGATGAGCAGTTCTTC
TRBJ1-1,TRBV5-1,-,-,CASSFEGQNTEAFF,TGCGCCAGCAGCTTTGAGGGGCAGAACACTGAAGCTTTCTTT
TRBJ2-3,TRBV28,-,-,CASSPFTDSTDTQYF,TGTGCCAGCAGCCCCTTTACCGACAGCACAGATACGCAGTATTTT
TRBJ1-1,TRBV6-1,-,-,CASSKGLAGAEAFF,TGTGCCAGCAGTAAGGGGTTGGCCGGGGCTGAAGCTTTCTTT
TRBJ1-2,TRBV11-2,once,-,CASSLEAGIYGYTF,TGTGCCAGCAGCTTAGAGGCAGGGATCTATGGCTACACCTTC
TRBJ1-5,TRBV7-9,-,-,CASSLGGTKSNQPQHF,TGTGCCAGCAGCTTAGGCGGGACAAAGAGCAATCAGCCCCAGCATTTT
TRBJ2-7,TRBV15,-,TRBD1,CATSRGTTGSLLYEQYF,TGTGCCACCAGCAGAGGAACGACAGGGTCCTTACTCTACGAGCAGTACTTC
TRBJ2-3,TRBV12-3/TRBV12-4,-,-,CASAGQFNTDTQYF,TGTGCCAGCGCCGGACAGTTTAACACAGATACGCAGTATTTT
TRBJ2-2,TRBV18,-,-,CASSPGRNTGELFF,TGTGCCAGCTCACCTGGCCGGAACACCGGGGAGCTGTTTTTT
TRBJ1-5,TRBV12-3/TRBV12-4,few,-,CASSSQLNQPQHF,TGTGCCAGCAGTTCACAGCTCAATCAGCCCCAGCATTTT
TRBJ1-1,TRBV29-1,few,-,CSHRQGLNTEAFF,TGCAGCCATCGTCAGGGACTTAACACTGAAGCTTTCTTT
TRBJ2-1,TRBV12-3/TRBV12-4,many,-,CASSPLVGYNEQFF,TGTGCCAGCAGCCCTCTCGTGGGATACAATGAGCAGTTCTTC
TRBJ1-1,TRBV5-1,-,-,CASSFHLNTEAFF,TGCGCCAGCAGCTTCCATCTGAACACTGAAGCTTTCTTT
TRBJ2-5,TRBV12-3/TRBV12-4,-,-,CASSQAGAQETQYF,TGTGCCAGCAGTCAGGCGGGGGCTCAAGAGACCCAGTACTTC
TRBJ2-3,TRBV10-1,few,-,CASSESAYLDTQYF,TGCGCCAGCAGTGAGTCGGCGTATCTCGATACGCAGTATTTT
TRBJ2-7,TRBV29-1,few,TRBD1,CSVQDRGHYEQYF,TGCAGCGTTCAAGACAGGGGCCACTACGAGCAGTACTTC
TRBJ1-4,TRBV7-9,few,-,CASSPQGGFSEKLFF,TGTGCCAGCAGCCCTCAGGGCGGGTTCAGTGAAAAACTGTTTTTT
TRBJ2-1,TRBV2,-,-,CASREWVLSGNEQFF,TGTGCCAGCAGGGAGTGGGTTCTTTCCGGCAATGAGCAGTTCTTC
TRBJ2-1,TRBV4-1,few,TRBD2,CASSQVLAEKNEQFF,TGCGCCAGCAGCCAAGTGCTAGCGGAAAAAAATGAGCAGTTCTTC
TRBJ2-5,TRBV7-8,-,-,CASSEMKGEQETQYF,TGTGCCAGCAGCGAGATGAAAGGGGAACAAGAGACCCAGTACTTC
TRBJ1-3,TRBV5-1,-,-,CASSYWAIPGNTIYF,TGCGCCAGCAGCTACTGGGCGATCCCTGGAAACACCATATATTTT
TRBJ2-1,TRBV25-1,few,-,CASSEYYRGPFLF,TGTGCCAGCAGTGAATATTACCGCGGGCCCTTTCTCTTC
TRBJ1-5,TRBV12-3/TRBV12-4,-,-,CASSLDGGSNQPQHF,TGTGCCAGCAGTTTAGACGGGGGGAGCAATCAGCCCCAGCATTTT
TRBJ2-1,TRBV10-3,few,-,CAISEWTVSMEQFF,TGTGCCATCAGTGAGTGGACAGTCTCTATGGAGCAGTTCTTC
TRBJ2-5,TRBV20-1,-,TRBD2,CSALGASGGPGGETQYF,TGCAGTGCCCTAGGGGCTAGCGGGGGGCCTGGGGGGGAGACCCAGTACTTC
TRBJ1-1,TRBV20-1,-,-,CSATSGLVGLVEAFF,TGCAGTGCTACCAGCGGATTAGTTGGTCTTGTTGAAGCTTTCTTT
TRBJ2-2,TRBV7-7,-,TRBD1,CASSYRGHTGELFF,TGTGCCAGCAGCTACAGGGGGCACACCGGGGAGCTGTTTTTT
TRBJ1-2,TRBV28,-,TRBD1,CASSKYGTGGAGYTF,TGTGCCAGCAGTAAATACGGGACAGGGGGCGCGGGCTACACCTTC
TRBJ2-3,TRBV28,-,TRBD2,CASTGGGKADTQYF,TGTGCCAGCACCGGCGGGGGGAAGGCAGATACGCAGTATTTT
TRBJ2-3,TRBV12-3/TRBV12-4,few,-,CASTPVGLPTDTQYF,TGTGCCAGCACCCCCGTAGGTTTACCCACAGATACGCAGTATTTT
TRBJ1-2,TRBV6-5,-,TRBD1,CASSHRGLGYGYTF,TGTGCCAGCAGTCACAGGGGGCTAGGGTATGGCTACACCTTC
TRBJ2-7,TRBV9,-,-,CASSVAPQSSYEQYF,TGTGCCAGCAGCGTAGCTCCCCAGAGCTCCTACGAGCAGTACTTC
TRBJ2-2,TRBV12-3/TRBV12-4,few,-,CASSLWFTGTTGELFF,TGTGCCAGCAGTTTATGGTTCACAGGGACGACCGGGGAGCTGTTTTTT
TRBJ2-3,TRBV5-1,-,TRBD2,CASSLMRGGPQYF,TGCGCCAGCAGCTTGATGCGGGGGGGCCCGCAGTATTTT
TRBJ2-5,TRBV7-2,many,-,CASSFSSETQYF,TGTGCCAGCAGCTTTTCGTCGGAGACCCAGTACTTC
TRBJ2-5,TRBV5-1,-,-,CASSSTGPETQYF,TGTGCCAGCAGCTCTACAGGGCCTGAGACCCAGTACTTC
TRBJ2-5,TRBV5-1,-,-,CASGLGLGPLETQYF,TGCGCCAGCGGCTTGGGCCTAGGCCCGTTGGAGACCCAGTACTTC
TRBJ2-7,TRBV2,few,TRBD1,CASRKVPGQGISLYF,TGTGCCAGCAGGAAAGTTCCGGGACAGGGGATATCGTTGTACTTC
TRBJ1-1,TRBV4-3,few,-,CASSQDFLFWQAFF,TGCGCCAGCAGCCAAGATTTTCTCTTCTGGCAAGCTTTCTTT
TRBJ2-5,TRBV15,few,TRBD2,CATSRDRGGQETQYF,TGTGCCACCAGCCGAGACCGGGGGGGACAAGAGACCCAGTACTTC
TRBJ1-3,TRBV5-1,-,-,CASSRIRASGNTIYF,TGCGCCAGCAGCCGAATCCGGGCCTCTGGAAACACCATATATTTT
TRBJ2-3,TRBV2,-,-,CASRPGQYSNTQYF,TGTGCCAGCAGGCCAGGGCAGTACTCAAATACGCAGTATTTT
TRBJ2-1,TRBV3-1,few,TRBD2,CASSQDLPAGYNNEQFF,TGTGCCAGCAGCCAAGATCTCCCAGCGGGGTACAACAATGAGCAGTTCTTC
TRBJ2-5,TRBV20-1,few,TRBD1,CSASAGGTYWETQYF,TGCAGTGCTAGCGCAGGGGGCACGTATTGGGAGACCCAGTACTTC
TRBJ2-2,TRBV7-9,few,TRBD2,CASTGGTNTGELFF,TGTGCCAGTACGGGGGGGACGAACACCGGGGAGCTGTTTTTT
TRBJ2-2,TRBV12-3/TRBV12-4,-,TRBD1,CASGRTGTGRTGELFF,TGTGCCAGCGGACGCACCGGGACAGGACGCACCGGGGAGCTGTTTTTT
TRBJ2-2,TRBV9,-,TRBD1,CASSVTRVWTGPNTGELFF,TGTGCCAGCAGCGTGACCCGCGTTTGGACAGGGCCGAACACCGGGGAGCTGTTTTTT
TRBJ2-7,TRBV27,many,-,CASTDRLDYEQYF,TGTGCCAGCACCGACAGGTTAGACTACGAGCAGTACTTC